Listed below are T cell receptor beta chains from one sample, sequenced in a study of technical replicates of blood from a few donors. Clones were sequenced by immunoSEQ multiplex PCR, and TCRdb holds only the in-frame ones, with some missing. Of over 75,000 clones listed, 95% to 97% are singletons. Sequenced sample: T cells isolated from PBMCs. The receptors were gathered from a human donor in good health. The CDR3 runs from the conserved cysteine through the conserved F or W. Each record gives: V gene, CDR3 length, CDR3 protein.

>TRBV9|16
CASSLGAGGSYNEQFF
>TRBV6-1|14
CASSLAETAYEQYF
>TRBV6-6|15
CASRPTGGLNQPQHF
>TRBV7-9|16
CASSFPRGSSGLEQFF
>TRBV7-3|14
CASSYSGNTNEQFF
>TRBV5-6|14
CASSGRGFNQPQHF
>TRBV6-1|14
CASSVGTGGNEQFF
>TRBV7-9|12
CASSSDSNGYTF
>TRBV6-5|14
CASSYPRAGDTQYF
>TRBV9|14
CASSVGGVSYEQYF
>TRBV5-8|13
CASSDYSSYEQYF
>TRBV6-5|15
CASSYSVEGIGELFF
>TRBV7-9|14
CASSLAGGNTEAFF
>TRBV2|13
CASEPDRSYEQYF
>TRBV6-1|11
CASGSTGELFF
>TRBV7-9|15
CASSLAGQGHQPQHF
>TRBV19|15
CASNPRSTTNYGYTF
>TRBV5-1|14
CASSLMTSENEQFF
>TRBV9|13
CASSLGGGTEAFF
>TRBV27|16
CASSSPSGRASDTQYF
>TRBV19|14
CASKRAGGPGELFF
>TRBV25-1|16
CASSAFTSGSFNEQFF
>TRBV11-2|16
CASSLIQGRFAGELFF
>TRBV7-7|17
CASSLSPVGAAQETQYF
>TRBV1|13
CTSTGTNPTEAFF